Following are 7 T cell receptor beta chains from one sample sequenced in a study of control samples from healthy donors and cancer patients. Generated by immunoSEQ multiplex PCR, the TCRdb table keeps only in-frame clones and is missing some. The sample lists 70,000 to 90,000 clones; roughly 92% were seen once. The sequencing sample was made of blood. The receptors were sampled from a woman in her forties in good health.

The rearrangement links TRBV6-1 to TRBJ2-4, with a weak D call TRBD1 (7 bases). Per germline, CDR1 MNHNS and CDR2 SASEGT. CDR3 length: 14 amino acids. Between the trimmed V and J ends, which lost 2 bases and 9 bases, there was a span of 14 bases. CDR3 region: CASSESGGLVIQYF. CDR3 in DNA: TGTGCCAGCAGTGAATCAGGGGGGCTCGTCATTCAGTACTTC.

The rearrangement links TRBV5-1 to TRBJ2-3; D remains unclear. Trimming took off 0 bases at V and 0 bases at J, with 8 bases between the two ends. Germline values: CDR1 SGHRS, CDR2 YFSETQ. CDR3 length equals 15 residues. The CDR3: CASSLAPPSTDTQYF. In nucleotides, the CDR3 is TGCGCCAGCAGCTTGGCGCCCCCTAGCACAGATACGCAGTATTTT.

The chain couples TRBV5-8 to TRBJ2-7, with TRBD2 as a possible D gene (6 bases). V was trimmed by 2 bases and J by 12 bases, leaving 15 bases between them. The germline V gene has CDR1 SGHTS and CDR2 YDEGEE. The CDR3 is 12 amino acids. Written as DNA, the CDR3 is TGTGCCAGCAGCTTAAGACTAGATCCGCCGTACTTC. It specifies CASSLRLDPPYF.

The V call is TRBV25-1, the J call TRBJ1-4; possibly TRBD1 for D (5 bases). V lost 2 bases, J lost 11 bases, and 12 bases lay in between. Germline V gene sequence: CDR1 MGHDK, CDR2 SYGVNS. This CDR3 spans 13 amino acids. The CDR3 loop is CASSEQGFVKLFF. CDR3 nucleotide sequence: TGTGCCAGCAGTGAACAGGGTTTCGTGAAACTGTTTTTT.

This chain's CDR3 is CASRPRTGTPLNTGELFF. The CDR3 bases are TGTGCCAGCAGACCTAGGACGGGGACCCCATTGAACACCGGGGAGCTGTTTTTT. The chain has TRBV28 and TRBJ2-2; perhaps D is TRBD1 or TRBD2 (5 bases each). V was clipped by 6 bases and J by 1 base, with 21 bases between them. The CDR3 loop spans 18 amino acids. In germline, CDR1 is MDHEN, CDR2 SYDVKM.

The chain links TRBV7-9 to TRBJ2-5; the D gene could be TRBD1 or TRBD2 (6 bases each). Germline-derived CDR1 and CDR2 are SEHNR and FQNEAQ (reference sequence). The CDR3 contains 16 residues. V was clipped by 1 base and J by 2 bases, with 14 bases between them. Here the CDR3 DNA reads TGTGCCAGCAGCTTAGGGGGGGCAGGGAGTCAAGAGACCCAGTACTTC. It translates to CASSLGGAGSQETQYF. The variable domain in full, completed from reference TRBV7-9 and TRBJ2-5, reads DTGVSQNPRHKITKRGQNVTFRCDPISEHNRLYWYRQTLGQGPEFLTYFQNEAQLEKSRLLSDRFSAERPKGSFSTLEIQRTEQGDSAMYLCASSLGGAGSQETQYFGPGTRLLVL.

The chain couples TRBV2 to TRBJ1-4, with 8 bases lining up with TRBD1. V shed 5 bases and J 2 bases; nucleotides not matched to a gene: 4. CDR1 and CDR2 from the germline V gene are SNHLY and FYNNEI. CDR3 length: 15 amino acids. The CDR3 DNA follows: TGTGCCAGCAGTCAAACAGGGGGGACTAATGAAAAACTGTTTTTT. Residues: CASSQTGGTNEKLFF.